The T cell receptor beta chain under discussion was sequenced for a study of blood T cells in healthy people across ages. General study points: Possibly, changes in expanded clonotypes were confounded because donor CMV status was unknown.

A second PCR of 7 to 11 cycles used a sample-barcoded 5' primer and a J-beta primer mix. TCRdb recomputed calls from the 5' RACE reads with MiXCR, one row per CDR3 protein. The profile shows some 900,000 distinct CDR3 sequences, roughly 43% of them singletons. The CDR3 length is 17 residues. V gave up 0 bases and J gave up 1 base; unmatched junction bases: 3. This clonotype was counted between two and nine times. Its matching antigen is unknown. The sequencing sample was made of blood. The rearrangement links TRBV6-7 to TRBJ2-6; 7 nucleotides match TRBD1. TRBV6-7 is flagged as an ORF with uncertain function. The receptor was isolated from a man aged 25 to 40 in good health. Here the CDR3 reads CASSYSDRESGANVLTF. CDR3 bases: TGTGCCAGCAGTTACTCTGACAGGGAGTCTGGGGCCAACGTCCTGACTTTC.